A selection of T cell receptor beta chains follows, all from one sample in a study of T cell changes during pregnancy in multiple sclerosis. Generated by immunoSEQ multiplex PCR, the TCRdb table keeps only in-frame clones and is missing some. The repertoire includes fewer than 70,000 clones, 80% to 95% of them detected once, and 1.4% sits in the top ten. The material sequenced was peripheral blood, taken in the second trimester of pregnancy. These receptors were obtained from a female donor with multiple sclerosis, enrolled in a pregnancy study. Both conserved end residues are part of each CDR3. A D gene is named only where the DNA matches it firmly. Size is stated for part of the rows, as once, few or many counts, or as a class when the clone is expanded.

d_gene: NA; v_gene: TRBV14; abundance: once; j_gene: TRBJ2-5; CDR3nt: TGTGCCAGCAGCCAAGACGCAGGACTGAACCAAGAGACCCAGTACTTC; CDR3aa: CASSQDAGLNQETQYF
d_gene: NA; v_gene: TRBV6-5; abundance: NA; j_gene: TRBJ2-2; CDR3nt: TGTGCCAGCAGTGACCGGGGTGCCGGGGAGCTGTTTTTT; CDR3aa: CASSDRGAGELFF
d_gene: NA; v_gene: TRBV27; abundance: once; j_gene: TRBJ1-2; CDR3nt: TGTGCCAGCAGTTTAGGGTTGGGGGGGAGCTATGGCTACACCTTC; CDR3aa: CASSLGLGGSYGYTF
d_gene: NA; v_gene: TRBV29-1; abundance: once; j_gene: TRBJ1-3; CDR3nt: TGCAGCGTTGAGGTGGAGTCTGGAAACACCATATATTTT; CDR3aa: CSVEVESGNTIYF
d_gene: NA; v_gene: TRBV6-1; abundance: NA; j_gene: TRBJ2-1; CDR3nt: TGTGCCAGCAGGACCAGGTGGGAGCAGTTCTTC; CDR3aa: CASRTRWEQFF
d_gene: NA; v_gene: TRBV6-1; abundance: NA; j_gene: TRBJ2-3; CDR3nt: TGTGCCAGCAGTGACTGGGGATGGGAGGCAGATACGCAGTATTTT; CDR3aa: CASSDWGWEADTQYF
d_gene: TRBD2; v_gene: TRBV7-3; abundance: NA; j_gene: TRBJ2-7; CDR3nt: TGTGCCAGCAGCCCTGATGGGGGGGGATCCTACGAGCAGTACTTC; CDR3aa: CASSPDGGGSYEQYF
d_gene: TRBD1; v_gene: TRBV4-2; abundance: NA; j_gene: TRBJ1-2; CDR3nt: TGTGCCAGCAGCCAAGATCTCGGACAGGGGGCATACTATGGCTACACCTTC; CDR3aa: CASSQDLGQGAYYGYTF
d_gene: NA; v_gene: TRBV29-1; abundance: NA; j_gene: TRBJ2-1; CDR3nt: TGCAGCGCCGAGATCTCGGAGGGGAATGAGCAGTTCTTC; CDR3aa: CSAEISEGNEQFF
d_gene: TRBD2; v_gene: TRBV10-1; abundance: NA; j_gene: TRBJ2-7; CDR3nt: TGCGCCAGCGCCCAGACTAGCGGTGCTTACGAGCAGTACTTC; CDR3aa: CASAQTSGAYEQYF
d_gene: NA; v_gene: TRBV7-2; abundance: NA; j_gene: TRBJ2-7; CDR3nt: TGTGCCAGCAGCACGACAACTCTAGCTCCGCAGTACTTC; CDR3aa: CASSTTTLAPQYF
d_gene: NA; v_gene: TRBV1; abundance: NA; j_gene: TRBJ2-7; CDR3nt: TGCACCAGCAGCCAAGTCGGGAGGGCCTCCTACGAGCAGTACTTC; CDR3aa: CTSSQVGRASYEQYF
d_gene: TRBD2; v_gene: TRBV7-2; abundance: NA; j_gene: TRBJ2-1; CDR3nt: TGTGCCAGCAGCCCGGGACTAGCGGGAGGGAGCTCCTACAATGAGCAGTTCTTC; CDR3aa: CASSPGLAGGSSYNEQFF
d_gene: NA; v_gene: TRBV1; abundance: once; j_gene: TRBJ2-7; CDR3nt: TGCACCAGCAGCCCGGGGGGGCGGGGGAGGAGCTACGAGCAGTACTTC; CDR3aa: CTSSPGGRGRSYEQYF
d_gene: NA; v_gene: TRBV7-7; abundance: NA; j_gene: TRBJ1-2; CDR3nt: TGTGCTAGCAGCTCGGACTCTAACTATGGCTACACCTTC; CDR3aa: CASSSDSNYGYTF
d_gene: NA; v_gene: TRBV30; abundance: NA; j_gene: TRBJ1-3; CDR3nt: TGTGCCTGGAGTGTTACGGTATCAGGAAACACCATATATTTT; CDR3aa: CAWSVTVSGNTIYF
d_gene: NA; v_gene: TRBV4-1; abundance: NA; j_gene: TRBJ2-5; CDR3nt: TGCGCCAGCAGCCAAGCCATTTTGGCAGGGAAAGAGACCCAGTACTTC; CDR3aa: CASSQAILAGKETQYF
d_gene: TRBD2; v_gene: TRBV9; abundance: NA; j_gene: TRBJ2-1; CDR3nt: TGTGCCAGCAGCCTGAGCGGGAGCCCCAACAATGAGCAGTTCTTC; CDR3aa: CASSLSGSPNNEQFF
d_gene: NA; v_gene: TRBV6-5; abundance: once; j_gene: TRBJ2-1; CDR3nt: TGTGCCAGCAGCCCCAGAGAAGCGGGTGAGCAGTTCTTC; CDR3aa: CASSPREAGEQFF
d_gene: TRBD2; v_gene: TRBV29-1; abundance: NA; j_gene: TRBJ2-1; CDR3nt: TGCAGCGCTTATAGCGGGAGGGTAGGTAATGAGCAGTTCTTC; CDR3aa: CSAYSGRVGNEQFF
d_gene: TRBD1; v_gene: TRBV2; abundance: NA; j_gene: TRBJ1-5; CDR3nt: TGTGCCAGCAGTTACCCGACAGGGGGAAAGCAGCCCCAGCATTTT; CDR3aa: CASSYPTGGKQPQHF
d_gene: NA; v_gene: TRBV28; abundance: few; j_gene: TRBJ2-7; CDR3nt: TGTGCGGTAACAAGTAACTACGAGCAGTACTTC; CDR3aa: CAVTSNYEQYF
d_gene: NA; v_gene: TRBV18; abundance: NA; j_gene: TRBJ2-1; CDR3nt: TGTGCCAGCTCACCAGTAAATGAGCAGTTCTTC; CDR3aa: CASSPVNEQFF
d_gene: NA; v_gene: TRBV30; abundance: NA; j_gene: TRBJ2-1; CDR3nt: TGTGCCTGGAGTGTATCCAGGGCAGGGCCCTATAATGAGCAGTTCTTC; CDR3aa: CAWSVSRAGPYNEQFF
d_gene: NA; v_gene: TRBV18; abundance: NA; j_gene: TRBJ1-5; CDR3nt: TGTGCCAGCTCACCATCGGGTCAGCCCCAGCATTTT; CDR3aa: CASSPSGQPQHF
d_gene: NA; v_gene: TRBV28; abundance: NA; j_gene: TRBJ1-5; CDR3nt: TGTGCCAGCAGTTTGTGGACAGGCAATCAGCCCCAGCATTTT; CDR3aa: CASSLWTGNQPQHF
d_gene: TRBD2; v_gene: TRBV4-2; abundance: NA; j_gene: TRBJ2-2; CDR3nt: TGTGCCAGCAGCCAAGAGCCCACTAGCGGGTCCCCCGGGGAGCTGTTTTTT; CDR3aa: CASSQEPTSGSPGELFF
d_gene: NA; v_gene: TRBV28; abundance: once; j_gene: TRBJ2-3; CDR3nt: TGTGCCAGCATACGAGGGGCGGGGATGGATACGCAGTATTTT; CDR3aa: CASIRGAGMDTQYF
d_gene: TRBD2; v_gene: TRBV19; abundance: NA; j_gene: TRBJ2-4; CDR3nt: TGTGCCAGTAGTATACTAGCGGGAGGGCCCAACATTCAGTACTTC; CDR3aa: CASSILAGGPNIQYF
d_gene: NA; v_gene: TRBV6-6; abundance: NA; j_gene: TRBJ1-1; CDR3nt: TGTGCCAGCAAGGCGGACAGTTTGAACACTGAAGCTTTCTTT; CDR3aa: CASKADSLNTEAFF
d_gene: TRBD2; v_gene: TRBV4-1; abundance: once; j_gene: TRBJ2-1; CDR3nt: TGCGCCAGCAGCCAAGTTTTCGGGCGAAGCCTAGCGGGAGTTGCTGAGCAGTTCTTC; CDR3aa: CASSQVFGRSLAGVAEQFF
d_gene: NA; v_gene: TRBV2; abundance: NA; j_gene: TRBJ2-6; CDR3nt: TGTGCCAGCTCCACTAATCCCGGGGCCAACGTCCTGACTTTC; CDR3aa: CASSTNPGANVLTF
d_gene: NA; v_gene: TRBV6-1; abundance: once; j_gene: TRBJ2-7; CDR3nt: TGTGCCAGCAGTGAAGCTAGCTTCGGCGGGACCTCCTACGAGCAGTACTTC; CDR3aa: CASSEASFGGTSYEQYF
d_gene: NA; v_gene: TRBV28; abundance: NA; j_gene: TRBJ2-7; CDR3nt: TGTGCCAGCAGCCTAAACCCCAACTACGAGCAGTACTTC; CDR3aa: CASSLNPNYEQYF
d_gene: NA; v_gene: TRBV19; abundance: NA; j_gene: TRBJ1-5; CDR3nt: TGTGCCAGTAGTAAAACAGGGCCCAATCAGCCCCAGCATTTT; CDR3aa: CASSKTGPNQPQHF
d_gene: TRBD1; v_gene: TRBV28; abundance: NA; j_gene: TRBJ1-1; CDR3nt: TGTGCCAGCAGTTTCGGTGGGACAGTCATGAACACTGAAGCTTTCTTT; CDR3aa: CASSFGGTVMNTEAFF
d_gene: TRBD2; v_gene: TRBV10-3; abundance: NA; j_gene: TRBJ2-1; CDR3nt: TGTGCCATCAGTGAAATGGGAGCGGGAGAAGGCAATGAGCAGTTCTTC; CDR3aa: CAISEMGAGEGNEQFF
d_gene: TRBD1; v_gene: TRBV23-1; abundance: NA; j_gene: TRBJ2-7; CDR3nt: TGCGCCAGCAGTCAATCGGGGACAGGGGGCCATATCCACGAGCAGTACTTC; CDR3aa: CASSQSGTGGHIHEQYF
d_gene: TRBD1; v_gene: TRBV5-1; abundance: NA; j_gene: TRBJ1-3; CDR3nt: TGCGCCAGCAGCTTGGGGGACAGAGTATCGGGAAACACCATATATTTT; CDR3aa: CASSLGDRVSGNTIYF
d_gene: TRBD2; v_gene: TRBV6-5; abundance: NA; j_gene: TRBJ2-7; CDR3nt: TGTGCCAGCTCCAAAGCGGGAAATTACGAGCAGTACTTC; CDR3aa: CASSKAGNYEQYF
d_gene: TRBD2; v_gene: TRBV27; abundance: NA; j_gene: TRBJ2-1; CDR3nt: TGTGCCAGCAGCGAACTAGCGGGAGGGGGGAATGAGCAGTTCTTC; CDR3aa: CASSELAGGGNEQFF
d_gene: NA; v_gene: TRBV18; abundance: NA; j_gene: TRBJ2-7; CDR3nt: TGTGCCAGCTCACCACTGGGTTCAGACTACGGGGAGCAGTACTTC; CDR3aa: CASSPLGSDYGEQYF
d_gene: NA; v_gene: TRBV27; abundance: NA; j_gene: TRBJ2-1; CDR3nt: TGTGCCAGCAGCGACTCAACCGCCTACAATGAGCAGTTCTTC; CDR3aa: CASSDSTAYNEQFF
d_gene: NA; v_gene: TRBV6-5; abundance: NA; j_gene: TRBJ2-1; CDR3nt: TGTGCCAGCAGCCTGGAGAGGTCCTCCTACAATGAGCAGTTCTTC; CDR3aa: CASSLERSSYNEQFF
d_gene: TRBD1; v_gene: TRBV29-1; abundance: NA; j_gene: TRBJ1-2; CDR3nt: TGCAGCGTCCTCTTGGACAGGTTTGGCTACACCTTC; CDR3aa: CSVLLDRFGYTF
d_gene: TRBD2; v_gene: TRBV6-1; abundance: NA; j_gene: TRBJ2-4; CDR3nt: TGTGCCAGCCGGGAGGGCCTGGCCAAAAACATTCAGTACTTC; CDR3aa: CASREGLAKNIQYF
d_gene: NA; v_gene: TRBV27; abundance: NA; j_gene: TRBJ1-3; CDR3nt: TGTGCCAGGCTAGGACTGATCTCTGGAAACACCATATATTTT; CDR3aa: CARLGLISGNTIYF
d_gene: NA; v_gene: TRBV18; abundance: NA; j_gene: TRBJ2-1; CDR3nt: TGTGCCAGCTCCCCCCCGGGATGGGTGGATGAGCAGTTCTTC; CDR3aa: CASSPPGWVDEQFF
d_gene: NA; v_gene: TRBV7-2; abundance: NA; j_gene: TRBJ2-3; CDR3nt: TGTGCCAGCGGCAAGTGGGGGGGCACCGTAGATACGCAGTATTTT; CDR3aa: CASGKWGGTVDTQYF
d_gene: TRBD1; v_gene: TRBV5-1; abundance: NA; j_gene: TRBJ2-7; CDR3nt: TGCGCCAGCAGCTTGGTTGGGACAGGGAGGATCGGGGAGCAGTACTTC; CDR3aa: CASSLVGTGRIGEQYF
d_gene: TRBD1; v_gene: TRBV28; abundance: NA; j_gene: TRBJ1-4; CDR3nt: TGTGCCAGCAGTTACCGGGACAGGAATGAAAAACTGTTTTTT; CDR3aa: CASSYRDRNEKLFF
d_gene: NA; v_gene: TRBV19; abundance: few; j_gene: TRBJ1-1; CDR3nt: TGTGCCAGTAGTATGGGGGGGGGCGCTGAAGCTTTCTTT; CDR3aa: CASSMGGGAEAFF
d_gene: TRBD2; v_gene: TRBV5-1; abundance: NA; j_gene: TRBJ2-7; CDR3nt: TGCGCCAGCAGCTACGGGGGGGCAGGGGAGCAGTACTTC; CDR3aa: CASSYGGAGEQYF
d_gene: TRBD2; v_gene: TRBV18; abundance: NA; j_gene: TRBJ2-3; CDR3nt: TGTGCCAGCTCAGCTCGGGCGGGAGCGGCAGATACGCAGTATTTT; CDR3aa: CASSARAGAADTQYF